This T cell receptor (beta chain) was observed in a study of OX40 agonist ivuxolimab in advanced cancers. Points from the study as a whole: The CD4+ and CD8+ T cells in the blood had expanded clonally by week 6 at 0.1 to 3.0 mg/kg.

About this clone: Antigen specificity is unknown.

Using immunoSEQ multiplex PCR, the repertoire was profiled, and TCRdb retains in-frame clones only, with some absent. The sample lists tens of thousands of clones; around nine tenths were seen once. The specimen comprised CD4+ or CD8+ T cells sorted from blood, sampled in a trial of the OX40 agonist ivuxolimab. The receptor's source is an adult with an advanced solid tumor such as melanoma, head and neck, liver or kidney cancer.

The CDR3 reads CASSLGQGSNQPQHF. The CDR3, as DNA: TGTGCCAGCAGCTTAGGACAGGGTAGCAATCAGCCCCAGCATTTT. This chain joins TRBV7-8 and TRBJ1-5; 7 positions match TRBD1. Unmatched junction bases numbered 0, after V lost 1 base and J lost 0 bases. Germline CDR1 is SGHVS and CDR2 is FQNEAQ. The CDR3 sequence is 15 residues long.